The rows below give T cell receptor beta chains drawn from one sample of a study of blood T cell repertoires in COVID-19. Data came from immunoSEQ multiplex PCR; TCRdb stores just in-frame clones and leaves some out. This table has 95,000 to 150,000 clones, around 82% appearing once. Sequencing was done on a sample of peripheral blood. The origin of the receptors is a man younger than 40 with COVID-19, enrolled during active disease. Each CDR3 is given without its conserved first and last residue.

TRBJ1-3 | TRBV4-1 | ASSQERAGHSGNTIY
TRBJ1-1 | TRBV9 | ASSQGGSTEAF
TRBJ2-3 | TRBV13 | ASSFGQAADTQY
TRBJ1-2 | TRBV5-1 | ASSWGTGSDPYL
TRBJ2-5 | TRBV7-2 | ASSLPNLPKY
TRBJ1-5 | TRBV28 | ASSLLRVGITGLFSEPQH
TRBJ1-1 | TRBV7-2 | ASSLQSGGDWPDTEAF
TRBJ2-6 | TRBV7-7 | ASSPGTQTSGANVLT
TRBJ1-5 | TRBV19 | ASQWSGQGGQPQH
TRBJ2-1 | TRBV7-9 | ASRRKGDGSYNEQF
TRBJ1-2 | TRBV7-9 | ASSLESVRAIYGYT
TRBJ2-5 | TRBV3-1/TRBV3-2 | ASSPYGGGFQGSQY
TRBJ1-2 | TRBV29-1 | SVAPGGGGVYGYT
TRBJ1-2 | TRBV10-3 | AISGRGPRSNYGYT
TRBJ1-3 | TRBV6-6 | ASSRQGPGNTIY
TRBJ1-5 | TRBV7-7 | ASSLLQGTNQPQH
TRBJ2-7 | TRBV19 | ASSSTSGRMNYEQY
TRBJ2-2 | TRBV7-8 | ASSLDGANTGELF
TRBJ2-3 | TRBV27 | ASSFLVRGRRGTDTQY
TRBJ1-2 | TRBV25-1 | ASSKGNAYGYT
TRBJ1-1 | TRBV7-9 | ASRSGTGEAF
TRBJ1-4 | TRBV5-6 | ASSVDRDRGHGLDEKLF
TRBJ1-3 | TRBV7-8 | ASSLRTGNTIY
TRBJ2-1 | TRBV6-5 | ASRDGASGYNEQF
TRBJ2-2 | TRBV12-2 | ASRFTLGLVSVRGELF
TRBJ2-7 | TRBV30 | AWTPGGEQY
TRBJ2-6 | TRBV4-2 | ASSQEAPEGAGANVLT
TRBJ2-7 | TRBV4-1 | ASSPTPTPQDEQY
TRBJ1-1 | TRBV20-1 | SASGGQHPFEAF
TRBJ1-4 | TRBV5-1 | ASSLFEQGYNEKLF
TRBJ2-5 | TRBV5-4 | ASSLQGGGQETQY
TRBJ2-1 | TRBV7-3 | ASSKGGAHNEQF
TRBJ1-1 | TRBV28 | ASSLSQMNTEAF
TRBJ2-5 | TRBV7-8 | ASSLTGGRETQY
TRBJ1-1 | TRBV5-6 | ASSIPFRARENTEAF
TRBJ1-4 | TRBV3-1/TRBV3-2 | ASSQGTGAFLEKLF
TRBJ1-4 | TRBV28 | ASSSPRELF
TRBJ2-5 | TRBV9 | ASSVAGLVSETQY
TRBJ1-1 | TRBV12-3/TRBV12-4 | ASSRRDEAF